A selection of T cell receptor beta chains follows, all from one sample in a study of human T cells and chemical hapten exposure. TCRdb redid the calling of the RACE reads with MiXCR, one entry per CDR3 protein. This table has around 50,000 distinct CDR3 sequences, about 9% appearing once. Sequencing was performed on whole blood, taken in connection with sensitization to the hapten diphenylcyclopropenone (DPC). These receptors were obtained from a woman between 40 and 50 years old with alopecia areata. Some clones in this sample may be carry-over from other donors' samples. The CDR3 runs from the conserved cysteine through the conserved F or W. Each record gives: D gene, CDR3 length, clone size, V gene, J gene, CDR3 DNA, CDR3 protein. A D gene is named only where the DNA matches it firmly. Some rows mark clone size as missing; the rest say once, few, many or name a class of expanded clone.

NA	15	few	TRBV5-1	TRBJ2-3	TGCGCCAGCAGCTTGGTCGGGGACATCACAGATACGCAGTATTTT	CASSLVGDITDTQYF
TRBD1	13	many	TRBV27	TRBJ1-1	TGTGCCAGCAGTTATACAGGGGGCACTGAAGCTTTCTTT	CASSYTGGTEAFF
NA	13	many	TRBV7-3	TRBJ1-1	TGTGCCAGCAGCTTAAGGACGGAGACTGAAGCTTTCTTT	CASSLRTETEAFF
NA	14	many	TRBV5-3	TRBJ1-2	TGTGCCCGCCGCCAAGGGGGTCGGAGCTATGGCTACACCTTC	CARRQGGRSYGYTF
NA	12	few	TRBV12-3/TRBV12-4	TRBJ1-5	TGTGCCAGCGGGGAAACCCCCCAGCCCCAGCATTTT	CASGETPQPQHF
NA	16	many	TRBV2	TRBJ2-6	TGTGCCAGCAAGGAGACTCACTTATCTGGGGCCAACGTCCTGACTTTC	CASKETHLSGANVLTF
TRBD1	15	many	TRBV20-1	TRBJ2-7	TGCAGTGCCTTACCACCCCGGGACAGCCCCTACGAGCAGTACTTC	CSALPPRDSPYEQYF
NA	17	many	TRBV4-3	TRBJ2-3	TGCGCCAGCAGCCAAGAGGAGCCATACCGTAGAACAGATACGCAGTATTTT	CASSQEEPYRRTDTQYF
NA	14	many	TRBV7-8	TRBJ1-6	TGTGCCAGCAGCTTAAGGGCGACTAATTCACCCCTCCACTTT	CASSLRATNSPLHF
NA	16	NA	TRBV16	TRBJ1-5	TGTGCCAGCAGCCAATTGGAGCAGATAATCAATCAGCCCCAGCATTTT	CASSQLEQIINQPQHF
TRBD1	15	many	TRBV30	TRBJ1-5	TGTGCCTGGAGCCTGGACAGGGGGGGCAATCAGCCCCAGCATTTT	CAWSLDRGGNQPQHF
NA	14	many	TRBV12-3/TRBV12-4	TRBJ2-1	TGTGCCAGCAGCGACCGAAACTCCTACAATGAGCAGTTCTTC	CASSDRNSYNEQFF
TRBD1	16	NA	TRBV7-2	TRBJ1-2	TGTGCCAGCAGCTCAAGGGACAGTGGGTACTTTTATGGCTACACCTTC	CASSSRDSGYFYGYTF
NA	13	many	TRBV29-1	TRBJ2-1	TGCAGCGCCGGGCCCAGCAATTACAATGAGCAGTTCTTC	CSAGPSNYNEQFF
TRBD1	14	NA	TRBV7-2	TRBJ2-7	TGTGCCAGCAGCCGTGACAGGGGAAATTACGAGCAGTACTTC	CASSRDRGNYEQYF
NA	17	NA	TRBV12-3/TRBV12-4	TRBJ1-5	TGTGCCAGCAGTTCCGCGAAGAAAACAGGGAGCAATCAGCCCCAGCATTTT	CASSSAKKTGSNQPQHF
NA	15	many	TRBV5-1	TRBJ1-1	TGCGCCAGCAGCTTGGGCGGCAGTACAAACACTGAAGCTTTCTTT	CASSLGGSTNTEAFF
NA	18	NA	TRBV12-3/TRBV12-4	TRBJ1-3	TGTGCCAGCAGTTTAAAGGTTTCGGGACGGAACTCTGGAAACACCATATATTTT	CASSLKVSGRNSGNTIYF
NA	15	many	TRBV6-2/TRBV6-3	TRBJ1-5	TGTGCCAGCTCGTTAAGGGAAGATAGCAATCAGCCCCAGCATTTT	CASSLREDSNQPQHF
NA	15	few	TRBV7-8	TRBJ2-1	TGTGCCAGCAGCCACCTTGAACTCTCCTACAATGAGCAGTTCTTC	CASSHLELSYNEQFF
NA	13	many	TRBV23-1	TRBJ2-7	TGCGCCAGCCCTCGGACACCCTCCTACGAGCAGTACTTC	CASPRTPSYEQYF
TRBD2	18	many	TRBV7-3	TRBJ2-2	TGTGCCAGCAGCTTAACTTCGCTAGCGGGTAGCCGAGGCGGGGAGCTGTTTTTT	CASSLTSLAGSRGGELFF
NA	16	many	TRBV5-5	TRBJ1-1	TGTGCCAGCAGCTTTCCATCGCAGATAATGAACACTGAAGCTTTCTTT	CASSFPSQIMNTEAFF
NA	13	many	TRBV4-2	TRBJ1-4	TGTGCCAGCAGCCAAGGCCACCTCGAAAAACTGTTTTTT	CASSQGHLEKLFF